This T cell receptor (beta chain) was recorded in a study of cytomegalovirus exposure and HLA in healthy donors. Study-level results: 87-base-pair reads could not separate some V segments, including TRBV6-2 and TRBV6-3. Analyses of presence and absence presupposed an approximately uniform sequencing depth across donors. Being productive about 87% or about 30% of the time was typical of most TCR beta V segments in an earlier analysis.

The PCR contained 60 Vbeta and 13 Jbeta primers. Measured with immunoSEQ multiplex PCR; TCRdb has only the in-frame clones, and not every one. In the table there are about 130,000 clones, around 77% of which are singletons. Notes on this clone: Its cognate antigen is unknown.

Germline V gives CDR1 SGDLS, CDR2 YYNGEE. The V end was cut by 0 bases, the J end by 1 base, with 7 bases between. The CDR3 extends over 14 amino acids. This rearrangement joins TRBV9 to TRBJ1-1; D is unresolved. Sequencing used PBMCs. This clonotype originated in a woman in her 40s in good health and CMV-seropositive. The CDR3 region is CASSVVLSNTEAFF. The CDR3 DNA follows: TGTGCCAGCAGCGTAGTCTTGTCGAACACTGAAGCTTTCTTT.